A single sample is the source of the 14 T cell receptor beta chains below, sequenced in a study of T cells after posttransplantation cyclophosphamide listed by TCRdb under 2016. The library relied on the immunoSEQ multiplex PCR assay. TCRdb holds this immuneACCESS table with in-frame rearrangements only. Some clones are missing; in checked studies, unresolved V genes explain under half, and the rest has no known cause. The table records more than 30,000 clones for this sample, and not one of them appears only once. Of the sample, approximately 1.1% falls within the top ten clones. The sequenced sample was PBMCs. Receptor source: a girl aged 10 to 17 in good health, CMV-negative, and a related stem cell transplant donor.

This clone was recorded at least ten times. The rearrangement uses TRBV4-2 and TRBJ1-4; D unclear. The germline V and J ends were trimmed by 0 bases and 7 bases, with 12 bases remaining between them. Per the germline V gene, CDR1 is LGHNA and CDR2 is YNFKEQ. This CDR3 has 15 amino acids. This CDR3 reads CASSQESPEAEKLFF. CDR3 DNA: TGTGCCAGCAGCCAAGAGAGCCCCGAGGCTGAAAAACTGTTTTTT.

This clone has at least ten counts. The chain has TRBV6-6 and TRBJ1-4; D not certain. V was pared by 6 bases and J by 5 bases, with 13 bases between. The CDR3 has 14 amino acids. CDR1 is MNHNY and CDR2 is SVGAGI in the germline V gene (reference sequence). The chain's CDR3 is CASSPTSVNEKLFF. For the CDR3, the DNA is TGTGCCAGCAGCCCCACGAGCGTCAATGAAAAACTGTTTTTT.

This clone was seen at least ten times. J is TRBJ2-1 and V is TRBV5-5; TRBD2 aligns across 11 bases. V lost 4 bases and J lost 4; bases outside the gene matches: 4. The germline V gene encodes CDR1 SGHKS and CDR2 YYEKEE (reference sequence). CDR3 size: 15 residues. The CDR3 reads CASSPGTSGYNEQFF. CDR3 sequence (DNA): TGTGCCAGCAGCCCCGGGACTAGCGGTTACAATGAGCAGTTCTTC.

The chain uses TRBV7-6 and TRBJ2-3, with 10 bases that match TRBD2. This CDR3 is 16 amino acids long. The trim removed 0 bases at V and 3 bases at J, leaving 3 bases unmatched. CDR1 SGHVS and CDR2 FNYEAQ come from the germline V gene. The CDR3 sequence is CASSLAAGGPTDTQYF. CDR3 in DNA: TGTGCCAGCAGCTTAGCAGCGGGAGGGCCAACAGATACGCAGTATTTT.

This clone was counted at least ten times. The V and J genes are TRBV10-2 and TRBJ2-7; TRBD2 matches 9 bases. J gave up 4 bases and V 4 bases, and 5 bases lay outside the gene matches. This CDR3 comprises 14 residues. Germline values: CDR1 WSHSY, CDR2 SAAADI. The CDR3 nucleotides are TGCGCCAGCAGTGTGTCTAGCGGGACGTACGAGCAGTACTTC. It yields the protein CASSVSSGTYEQYF.

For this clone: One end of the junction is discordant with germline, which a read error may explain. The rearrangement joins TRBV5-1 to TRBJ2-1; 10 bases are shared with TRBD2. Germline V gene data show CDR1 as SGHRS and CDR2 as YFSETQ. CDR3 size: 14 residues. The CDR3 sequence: CAGSVNSGGNEQFF. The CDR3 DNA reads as TGCGCCGGCAGCGTAAATAGCGGGGGGAATGAGCAGTTCTTC.

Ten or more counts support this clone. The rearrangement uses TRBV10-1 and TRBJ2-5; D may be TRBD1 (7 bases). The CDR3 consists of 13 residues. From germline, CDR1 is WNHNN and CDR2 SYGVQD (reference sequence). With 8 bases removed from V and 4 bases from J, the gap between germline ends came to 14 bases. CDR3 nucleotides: TGCGCCAGCCAGGGGGGTGTTAGAGAGACCCAGTACTTC. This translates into CASQGGVRETQYF.

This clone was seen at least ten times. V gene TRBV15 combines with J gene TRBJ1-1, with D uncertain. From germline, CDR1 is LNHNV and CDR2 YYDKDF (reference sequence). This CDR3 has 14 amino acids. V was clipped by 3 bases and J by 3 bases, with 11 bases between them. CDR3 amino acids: CATSSGGGDTEAFF. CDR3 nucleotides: TGTGCCACCAGCAGTGGAGGTGGGGACACTGAAGCTTTCTTT.

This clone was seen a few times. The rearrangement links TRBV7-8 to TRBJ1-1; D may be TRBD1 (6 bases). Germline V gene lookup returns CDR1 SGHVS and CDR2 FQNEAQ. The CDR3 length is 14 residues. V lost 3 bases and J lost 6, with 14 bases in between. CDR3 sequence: CASSLGALGPEAFF. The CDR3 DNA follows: TGTGCCAGCAGCTTGGGGGCGCTTGGACCTGAAGCTTTCTTT. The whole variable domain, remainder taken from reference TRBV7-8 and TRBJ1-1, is GAGVSQSPRYKVAKRGQDVALRCDPISGHVSLFWYQQALGQGPEFLTYFQNEAQLDKSGLPSDRFFAERPEGSVSTLKIQRTQQEDSAVYLCASSLGALGPEAFFGQGTRLTVV.

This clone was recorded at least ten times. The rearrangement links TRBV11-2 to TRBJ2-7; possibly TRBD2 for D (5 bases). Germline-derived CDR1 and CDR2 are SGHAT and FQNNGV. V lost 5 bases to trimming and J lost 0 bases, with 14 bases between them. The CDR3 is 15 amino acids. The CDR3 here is CASSATGIHSYEQYF. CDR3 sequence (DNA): TGTGCCAGCAGCGCCACCGGGATCCACTCCTACGAGCAGTACTTC. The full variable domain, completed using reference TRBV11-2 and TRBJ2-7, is EAGVAQSPRYKIIEKRQSVAFWCNPISGHATLYWYQQILGQGPKLLIQFQNNGVVDDSQLPKDRFSAERLKGVDSTLKIQPAKLEDSAVYLCASSATGIHSYEQYFGPGTRLTVT.

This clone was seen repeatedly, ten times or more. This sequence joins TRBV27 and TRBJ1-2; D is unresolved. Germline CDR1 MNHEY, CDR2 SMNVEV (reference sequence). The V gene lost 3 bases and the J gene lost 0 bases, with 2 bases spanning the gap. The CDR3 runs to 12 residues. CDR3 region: CASSFSNYGYTF. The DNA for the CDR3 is TGTGCCAGCAGTTTCTCTAACTATGGCTACACCTTC.

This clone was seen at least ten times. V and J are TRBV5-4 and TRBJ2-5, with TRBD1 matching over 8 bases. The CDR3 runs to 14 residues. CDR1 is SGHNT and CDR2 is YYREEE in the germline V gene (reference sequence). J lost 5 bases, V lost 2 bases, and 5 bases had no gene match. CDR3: CASSFQDRVETQYF. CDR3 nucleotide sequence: TGTGCCAGCAGCTTCCAGGACAGGGTGGAGACCCAGTACTTC.

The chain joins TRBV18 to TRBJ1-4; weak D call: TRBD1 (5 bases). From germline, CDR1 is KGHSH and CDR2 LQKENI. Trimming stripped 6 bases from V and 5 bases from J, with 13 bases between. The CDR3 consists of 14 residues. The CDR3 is CASSPSGGNEKLFF. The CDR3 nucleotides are TGTGCCAGCTCCCCGAGCGGGGGGAATGAAAAACTGTTTTTT.

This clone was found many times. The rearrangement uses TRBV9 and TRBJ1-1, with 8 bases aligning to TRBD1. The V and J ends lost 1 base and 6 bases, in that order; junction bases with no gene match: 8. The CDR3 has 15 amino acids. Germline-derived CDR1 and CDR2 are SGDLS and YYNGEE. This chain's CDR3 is CASSVLQGAAAEAFF. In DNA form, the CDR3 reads TGTGCCAGCAGCGTACTGCAGGGGGCGGCGGCTGAAGCTTTCTTT.